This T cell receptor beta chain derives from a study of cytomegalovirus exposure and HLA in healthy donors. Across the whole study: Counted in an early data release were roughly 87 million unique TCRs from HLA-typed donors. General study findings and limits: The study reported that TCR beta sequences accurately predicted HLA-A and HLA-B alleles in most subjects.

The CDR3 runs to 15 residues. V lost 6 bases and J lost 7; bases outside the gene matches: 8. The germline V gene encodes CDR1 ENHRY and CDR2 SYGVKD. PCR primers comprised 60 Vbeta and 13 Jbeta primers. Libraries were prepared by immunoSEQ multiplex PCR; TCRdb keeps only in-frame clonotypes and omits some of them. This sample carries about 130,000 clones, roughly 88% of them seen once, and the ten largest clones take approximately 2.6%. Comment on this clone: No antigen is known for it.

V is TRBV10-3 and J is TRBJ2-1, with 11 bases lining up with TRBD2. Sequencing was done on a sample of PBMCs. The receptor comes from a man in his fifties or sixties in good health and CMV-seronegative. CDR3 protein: CAIRRGLAERNEQFF. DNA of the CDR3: TGTGCCATCAGGAGGGGACTAGCGGAACGTAATGAGCAGTTCTTC.